This TCR beta chain was observed in a study of blood T cell repertoires in COVID-19 (dated by TCRdb to 2018 to 2021). About the full investigation: Collaborator samples came from the United States, Italy and Spain and covered acute and convalescent phases of COVID-19. The prospective study material was composed of cDNA or gDNA derived from T cells, B-cell-depleted T cells, or PBMCs. Subjects who had been exposed to COVID-19, were actively infected with it, or had recovered from it provided the deeply sampled blood TCRbeta repertoires that made up the dataset. A freely available public database, intended as a resource for researchers studying the immune response to SARS-CoV-2, is where the repertoires were released. Samples came from the ongoing ImmuneRACE study (first 160 participants) plus 1,254 subjects from 6 global collaborators. Sample metadata almost always included a de-identified subject ID, COVID-19 status, age in years and sex. Where available, HLA class I and class II types were obtained from metadata supplied by the sample provider rather than from assay-based typing. Study-wide conclusions, independent of this receptor: Clinical and demographic metadata were provided uncurated, with the amount varying by source and participant.

The immunoSEQ Assay, a bias-controlled multiplex PCR, was used to amplify TCRbeta CDR3 regions from genomic DNA. Regarding the original processing steps: Nucleated cell counts per sample were estimated from amplification of reference gene primers within the assay. To quantify the absolute abundance of each unique TCRbeta CDR3 rearrangement, sequence reads were collapsed and filtered. For each sample, productive Simpson clonality was calculated by taking the square root of Simpson's diversity index across productive rearrangements. The source is immuneACCESS, and TCRdb retained only in-frame sequences with V and J called. Part of the clones is not carried over; for the studies checked, unresolved V genes explain less than half of this, and the remainder is unexplained. That table is the source of V, J and clone size, and D and trimming were worked out from the DNA. Here the sample has under 150,000 clones; around 80% occur a single time. The ten largest clones represent roughly 2.3% of the sample.

The V end gives up 1 base and the J end 4 bases, leaving 14 bases in the junction not matched to a gene. According to the germline V gene (reference sequence), CDR1 reads SGHKS and CDR2 reads YYEKEE. Reading from cysteine to phenylalanine, the CDR3 counts 18 amino acids. Just CDR3 DNA is preserved here, 54 bases in frame from base 1. Worth noting for this clone: What this receptor recognizes is not known. The record has no base qualities; no much larger clone is one base away.

In the prospective study, participants were about 18 to 100 years old, resided in fewer than 25 geographic areas of the United States, and were enrolled through a virtual design. In the prospective study, participants were assigned to cohorts based on the clinical history participants reported in a screening survey and a study questionnaire. Mobile phlebotomists in the prospective study collected whole blood, serum and a nasopharyngeal or oropharyngeal swab from every participant. Participants in the prospective study had the option to provide additional blood draws and questionnaires over a roughly 2-month period. Prospective study blood samples were shipped either frozen or at room temperature before DNA extraction.

This receptor was obtained from a man aged 40-49 years with acute COVID-19. Sequenced sample: PBMCs or T cells enriched from blood (not recorded which). The chain is assembled from TRBV5-5 and TRBJ1-3, and 7 bases in between align with TRBD1. CDR3 sequence: CASSLFRRTGDGGNTIYF. The DNA sequence is as follows: TGTGCCAGCAGCTTGTTCCGGAGGACAGGAGATGGGGGAAACACCATATATTTT.